This TCR beta chain comes out of a study of neurological immune-mediated disorders. The study, taken as a whole, reports: One related-CDR3 cluster, found by phylogenetic grouping, held repertoires of 18 of 34 multiple sclerosis patients and is a possible signature. Patients with HTLV-1-associated myelopathy had the highest level of TCR clonal expansion, whereas patients with multiple sclerosis had the lowest level, falling beneath the level found in healthy controls.

Libraries used 2 million unsorted PBMCs kept frozen in RNAlater. It was by 5'RACE with 10-nucleotide random UMIs that the cDNA was made. TCRdb called the 5' RACE reads again in MiXCR, with one record for every CDR3 protein. The sample lists some 83,000 distinct CDR3 sequences; 2% to 3% were seen once. Many counts were recorded for this clonotype. As yet, its antigen is unknown. This CDR3 is 14 amino acids long. The V end was cut by 0 bases, the J end by 2 bases, with 8 bases between. The germline V gene encodes CDR1 SGHAT and CDR2 FQNNGV. This TCR was sampled from a woman in her 30s with multiple sclerosis. V gene TRBV11-2 combines with J gene TRBJ2-7; D is uncertain. What was sequenced was PBMCs. The CDR3 coding sequence is TGTGCCAGCAGCTTAGATCTAGAAACCTACGAGCAGTACTTC. Its translation is CASSLDLETYEQYF.